This T cell receptor beta chain was captured in a study of response to subunit inactivated influenza vaccine (dated 2018 in TCRdb). With respect to the entire study: The study used deep quantitative T cell receptor repertoire profiling to track responses to a trivalent subunit inactivated influenza vaccine. General study outcomes and caveats: The authors suggested that each seasonal influenza vaccination may recruit only a limited number of new T cells.

The library was prepared using RT-PCR. This sample was sequenced with an Illumina HiSeq 2500. TCRdb itself trimmed the public reads at Q25 with fastp, ran MiXCR and retained productive beta chains. Duplicate CDR3 protein sequences are folded into a single record with the most common DNA and genes. For this sample there are a few hundred thousand distinct CDR3 sequences; 14% appear just once. 8.5% to 14% of the sample is in the top ten clones. Comment on this clonotype: It has no known antigen specificity. No much larger clone exists at a distance of one base, and base qualities are not known.

Deletion took 8 bases off V and 6 bases off J, with a span of 14 bases between the germline ends. According to the germline V gene, CDR1 reads ENHRY and CDR2 reads SYGVKD. From its cysteine to its phenylalanine, the CDR3 spans 13 amino acids. The entry retains the CDR3 DNA only, 39 bases that are in frame from base 1. The TCR comes from a man aged 45-60 years who received an inactivated influenza vaccine. Donor details come from another sample of the same person, matched by shared clones. The rearranged segments are TRBV10-3 and TRBJ2-1; the D segment could be TRBD1, given 5 matching bases. Source: PBMCs from blood, taken approximately 12 days after vaccination. Here the CDR3 is given as CAIARDSGNEQFF. The DNA is as follows: TGTGCCATCGCCCGAGACAGTGGCAATGAGCAGTTCTTC.